The 2 T cell receptor beta chains presented below share a single source sample, sequenced in a study of cytomegalovirus exposure and HLA in healthy donors (dated 2017 in TCRdb). Library preparation was by the immunoSEQ multiplex PCR assay. For the multiplex PCR, a mixture combining 60 forward primers for TCR Vbeta segments and 13 reverse primers for TCR Jbeta segments was used. Imported from immuneACCESS, the table was reduced by TCRdb to in-frame sequences with V and J called. These copies leave out some clones; in studies compared against another copy, an unresolved V gene accounts for under half, and the cause of the remainder is not known. In this sample the table shows tens of thousands of clones, roughly 81% of which occur a single time. The top ten clones comprise about an eighth of the sample. Specimen: PBMCs. The receptors here all came from a human donor in good health.

V and J are TRBV19 and TRBJ2-7, with D perhaps matching TRBD2 (6 bases). The CDR3 covers 13 residues. Germline CDR1 reads LNHDA; CDR2 reads SQIVND (reference sequence). V was cut by 9 bases and J by 3 bases, with 15 bases left in between. The DNA of the CDR3 is TGTGCCAGGGAGACTAGTCACTACTACGAGCAGTACTTC. Translating gives CARETSHYYEQYF.

CDR3 in amino acids: CASSVGRGPPTNEKLFF. The DNA of the CDR3 is TGTGCCAGCAGCGTTGGCAGGGGGCCTCCAACTAATGAAAAACTGTTTTTT. J is TRBJ1-4 and V is TRBV9, with 8 bases lining up with TRBD1. The CDR3 runs to 17 residues. Losses at the gene ends were 2 bases for V and 0 bases for J; bases not matched to a gene: 6. Germline V gives CDR1 SGDLS, CDR2 YYNGEE.